These 17 T cell receptor beta chains share one sample of origin, sequenced in a study of PD-1 blockade in mismatch repair-deficient tumors (dated by TCRdb to 2016 to 2017). Library generation was performed with the immunoSEQ multiplex PCR assay. In its TCRdb copy, this immuneACCESS table keeps in-frame sequences only and misses some clones. Where compared with another copy, unresolved V genes explain less than half of these, and the others have no known cause. This sample lists about 79,000 clones; roughly 80% were detected once. The ten top clones hold 5% to 6.5% of the sample. The material was peripheral blood, obtained 44 weeks after starting pembrolizumab. These receptors came from an adult with mismatch repair-deficient cancer.

The rearrangement links TRBV2 to TRBJ2-5, with D hard to call. V dropped 7 bases and J dropped 4 bases, with 22 bases sitting between them. The CDR3 loop spans 16 amino acids. Per the germline V gene, CDR1 is SNHLY and CDR2 is FYNNEI. The CDR3 DNA reads as TGTGCCAGCATTTCAATCCGAGCAGGAGTAGCAGAGACCCAGTACTTC. It codes for CASISIRAGVAETQYF.

For this clone: The junction and the germline gene differ at one end; a read error may be behind it. The rearrangement uses TRBV5-4 and TRBJ1-2; D is uncertain. The V gene's germline CDR1 is SGHNT and CDR2 YYREEE (reference sequence). The CDR3 length is 12 residues. The CDR3 loop reads CASSLDSNVVYF. CDR3 in DNA: TGTGCCAGCAGCTTGGACAGCAATGTTGTTTACTTC.

The chain carries TRBV5-4 and TRBJ2-3; D is unclear. The V and J ends lost 4 bases and 0 bases respectively, with 3 bases between them. Germline CDR1 and CDR2: SGHNT and YYREEE (reference sequence). This CDR3 has 12 amino acids. The CDR3 protein is CASSGSTDTQYF. The CDR3 coding sequence is TGTGCCAGCAGCGGGAGCACAGATACGCAGTATTTT.

The rearrangement joins TRBV6-1 to TRBJ1-2, with D hard to call. Trimming cost V 2 bases and J 0 bases, with 7 bases left between them. The CDR3 is 14 residues long. Germline lookup yields CDR1 MNHNS and CDR2 SASEGT. The CDR3 spells CASSESRTNYGYTF. The CDR3 region has the DNA TGTGCCAGCAGTGAAAGTAGGACTAACTATGGCTACACCTTC.

This clone was recorded once. The CDR3 DNA is TGTGCCAGCAGCTCCTGGACCTACAGGTCCATATATTTT. Translating it yields CASSSWTYRSIYF. V and J are TRBV7-2 and TRBJ1-3, with D perhaps TRBD1 (5 bases). This CDR3 has 13 residues. With 4 bases removed from V and 11 bases from J, the gap between germline ends came to 15 bases. In germline, CDR1 is SGHTA, CDR2 FQGNSA.

This clone was detected once. The rearrangement links TRBV6-5 to TRBJ2-5; D gene unclear. Germline V gives CDR1 MNHEY, CDR2 SVGAGI. V lost 6 bases and J lost 4, with 12 bases in between. CDR3 length: 13 amino acids. CDR3 coding DNA: TGTGCCAGCAGCCCCCTCCCCGGAGAGACCCAGTACTTC. Translating gives CASSPLPGETQYF.

The rearrangement uses TRBV5-1 and TRBJ1-5; 12 nucleotides match TRBD1. V was pared by 0 bases and J by 6 bases, with 4 bases of the junction left unmatched. In germline, CDR1 is SGHRS, CDR2 YFSETQ. This CDR3 is built from 16 residues. In DNA form, the CDR3 reads TGCGCCAGCAGCTTGGTGGGGACAGGGGGCTTTCAGCCCCAGCATTTT. This translates into CASSLVGTGGFQPQHF.

The chain recombines TRBV13 with TRBJ2-1; the D is unclear. Trimming left V 4 bases short and J 6 bases short, with 4 bases between. Germline-derived CDR1 and CDR2 are PRHDT and FYEKMQ (reference sequence). The CDR3 extends over 11 amino acids. The CDR3 DNA is TGTGCCAGCAGCTCCCCCAATGAGCAGTTCTTC. Translating it yields CASSSPNEQFF.

About this clone itself: The sample carries other DNA sequences with the same CDR3. The CDR3 sequence is CASSPSSDRETGELFF. The CDR3 DNA reads TGTGCCAGCTCACCGTCGTCCGACAGAGAAACCGGGGAGCTGTTTTTT. The chain couples TRBV18 to TRBJ2-2; weak D call: TRBD1 (5 bases). The germline CDR1 and CDR2 sequences are KGHSH and LQKENI. The CDR3 is 16 amino acids. V was trimmed by 3 bases and J by 5 bases, leaving 16 bases between them.

The rearrangement links TRBV28 to TRBJ2-1; 8 bases align to TRBD1. Germline V lookup: CDR1 MDHEN, CDR2 SYDVKM. The CDR3 totals 15 residues. Trimming cost V 6 bases and J 5 bases; bases outside gene matches: 9. The CDR3: CASSPRQGINNEQFF. The CDR3 DNA follows: TGTGCCAGCAGCCCCCGACAGGGGATTAACAATGAGCAGTTCTTC.

The V call is TRBV5-1, the J call TRBJ2-6; possible D gene TRBD1, 6 bases. The germline V gene encodes CDR1 SGHRS and CDR2 YFSETQ. Trimming removed 5 bases at V and 0 bases at J, with 12 bases between. The CDR3 has 16 residues. The DNA for the CDR3 is TGCGCCAGCAGACTAACAGGGTCCTCTGGGGCCAACGTCCTGACTTTC. Its translation is CASRLTGSSGANVLTF.

This clone appeared a single time. Other DNA variants within this sample encode the same CDR3. The J gene is TRBJ2-1, the V gene TRBV27, with 11 bases identical to TRBD2. The CDR3 is 15 amino acids. Trimming at V came to 8 bases and at J to 8 bases, leaving 11 bases not matched to a gene. The germline CDR1 and CDR2 sequences are MNHEY and SMNVEV (reference sequence). The CDR3, as DNA: TGTGCCAGCGGACAACTAGCGGGAGTAGTAGATGAGCAGTTCTTC. Its protein is CASGQLAGVVDEQFF.

The chain uses TRBV19 and TRBJ2-7, with D tentatively TRBD2 (6 bases). V was cut by 3 bases and J by 1 base, with 13 bases left in between. This CDR3 is built from 15 residues. CDR1 and CDR2 from the germline V gene are LNHDA and SQIVND (reference sequence). CDR3 sequence reads: CASSMSEGSSYEQYF. The CDR3 DNA follows: TGTGCCAGTAGTATGTCGGAGGGTTCTTCCTACGAGCAGTACTTC.

The rearrangement links TRBV28 to TRBJ1-4; D is unresolved. With 6 bases removed from V and 0 bases from J, the gap between germline ends came to 8 bases. The CDR3 length is 14 residues. Germline V CDR1 and CDR2: MDHEN, SYDVKM. The CDR3 loop is CASSTRSTNEKLFF. The CDR3 DNA reads as TGTGCCAGCAGCACCAGGTCAACTAATGAAAAACTGTTTTTT.

The sample holds many counts of this clone. The chain has TRBV7-9 and TRBJ2-2; possibly TRBD1 or TRBD2 for D (5 bases each). The V gene lost 5 bases and the J gene lost 1 base, with 8 bases spanning the gap. This CDR3 has 14 residues. Per the germline V gene, CDR1 is SEHNR and CDR2 is FQNEAQ (reference sequence). The CDR3 loop is CASSRDQNTGELFF. The CDR3 region has the DNA TGTGCCAGCAGCCGGGACCAGAACACCGGGGAGCTGTTTTTT.

The chain couples TRBV7-2 to TRBJ2-5, with TRBD2 matching 10 bases. Germline V gene data show CDR1 as SGHTA and CDR2 as FQGNSA. The ends lost 4 bases at V and 4 bases at J; junction bases unmatched: 6. This CDR3 region has 15 residues. The CDR3 sequence: CASSWASGSGETQYF. The CDR3 DNA reads TGTGCCAGCAGCTGGGCTAGCGGGAGTGGAGAGACCCAGTACTTC.

The chain recombines TRBV29-1 with TRBJ2-7, with 11 bases fitting TRBD2. This CDR3 has 12 amino acids. Germline V gene lookup returns CDR1 SQVTM and CDR2 ANQGSEA. The junction had 6 bases not matched to a gene; V was cut back by 7 bases and J by 7 bases. The CDR3 here is CSAFLAGGEQYF. The CDR3 DNA is TGCAGCGCCTTCCTAGCGGGAGGAGAGCAGTACTTC.